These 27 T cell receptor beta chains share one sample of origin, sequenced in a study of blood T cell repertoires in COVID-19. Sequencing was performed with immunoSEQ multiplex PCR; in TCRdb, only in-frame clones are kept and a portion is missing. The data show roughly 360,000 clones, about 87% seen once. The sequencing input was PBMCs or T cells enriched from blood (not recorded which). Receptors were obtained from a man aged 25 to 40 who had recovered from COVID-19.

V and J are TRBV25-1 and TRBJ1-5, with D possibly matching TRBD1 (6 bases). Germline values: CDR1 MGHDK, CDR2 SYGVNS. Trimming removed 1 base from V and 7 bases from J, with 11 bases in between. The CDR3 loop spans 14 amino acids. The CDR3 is CASSESGADQPQHF. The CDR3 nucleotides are TGTGCCAGCAGTGAATCAGGGGCTGACCAGCCCCAGCATTTT.

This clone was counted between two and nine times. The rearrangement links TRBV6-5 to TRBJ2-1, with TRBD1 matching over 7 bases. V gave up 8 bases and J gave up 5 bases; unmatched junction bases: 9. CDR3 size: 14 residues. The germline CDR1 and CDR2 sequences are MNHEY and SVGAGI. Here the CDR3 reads CASHRGRGNNEQFF. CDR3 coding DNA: TGTGCCAGCCACAGGGGCAGGGGGAACAATGAGCAGTTCTTC.

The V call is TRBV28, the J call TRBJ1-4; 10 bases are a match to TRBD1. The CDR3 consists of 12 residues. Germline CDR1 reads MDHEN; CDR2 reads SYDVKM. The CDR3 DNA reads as TGTGCGACCGGGACAGGGGTAGGAAAACTGTTTTTT. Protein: CATGTGVGKLFF.

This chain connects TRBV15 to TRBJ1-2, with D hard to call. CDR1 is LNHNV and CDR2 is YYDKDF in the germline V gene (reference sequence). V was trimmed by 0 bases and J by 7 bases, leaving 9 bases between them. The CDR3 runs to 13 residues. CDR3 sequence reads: CATSREEGFGYTF. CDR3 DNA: TGTGCCACCAGCAGAGAGGAGGGTTTTGGCTACACCTTC.

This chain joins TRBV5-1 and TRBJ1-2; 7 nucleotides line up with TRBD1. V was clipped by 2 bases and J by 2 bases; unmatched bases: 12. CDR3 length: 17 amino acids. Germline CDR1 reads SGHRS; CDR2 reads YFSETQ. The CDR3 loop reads CASSFQTYRGTNYGYTF. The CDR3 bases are TGCGCCAGCAGCTTCCAAACCTACAGGGGAACGAACTATGGCTACACCTTC.

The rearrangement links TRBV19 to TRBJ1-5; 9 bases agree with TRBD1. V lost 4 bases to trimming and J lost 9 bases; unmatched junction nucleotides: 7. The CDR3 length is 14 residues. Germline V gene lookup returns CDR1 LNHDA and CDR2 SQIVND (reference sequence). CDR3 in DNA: TGTGCCAGTAGTACCCGGACAGGGGTTAGGCCCCAGCATTTT. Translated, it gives CASSTRTGVRPQHF.

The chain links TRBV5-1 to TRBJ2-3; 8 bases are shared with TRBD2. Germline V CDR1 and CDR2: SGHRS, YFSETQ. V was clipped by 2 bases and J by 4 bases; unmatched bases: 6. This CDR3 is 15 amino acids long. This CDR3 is CASSLQAGVADTQYF. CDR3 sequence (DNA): TGCGCCAGCAGCTTACAAGCGGGGGTAGCAGATACGCAGTATTTT.

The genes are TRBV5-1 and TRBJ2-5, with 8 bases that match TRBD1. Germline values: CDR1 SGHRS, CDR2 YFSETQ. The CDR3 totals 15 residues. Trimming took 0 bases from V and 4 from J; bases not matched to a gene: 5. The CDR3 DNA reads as TGCGCCAGCAGCTTGGAGACAGGGGACGGAGAGACCCAGTACTTC. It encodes CASSLETGDGETQYF. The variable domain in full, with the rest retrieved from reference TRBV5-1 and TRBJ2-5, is KAGVTQTPRYLIKTRGQQVTLSCSPISGHRSVSWYQQTPGQGLQFLFEYFSETQRNKGNFPGRFSGRQFSNSRSEMNVSTLELGDSALYLCASSLETGDGETQYFGPGTRLLVL.

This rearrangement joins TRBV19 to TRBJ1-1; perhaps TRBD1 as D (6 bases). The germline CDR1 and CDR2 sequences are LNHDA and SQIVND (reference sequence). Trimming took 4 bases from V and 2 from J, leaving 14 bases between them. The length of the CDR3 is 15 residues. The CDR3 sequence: CASSTEGGVNTEAFF. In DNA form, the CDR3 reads TGTGCCAGTAGTACGGAGGGGGGGGTTAACACTGAAGCTTTCTTT.

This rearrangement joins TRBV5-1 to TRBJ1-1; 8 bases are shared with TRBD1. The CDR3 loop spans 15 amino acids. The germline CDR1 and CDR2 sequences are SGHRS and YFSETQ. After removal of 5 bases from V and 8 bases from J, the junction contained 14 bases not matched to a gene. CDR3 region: CASRLGTGETDEAFF. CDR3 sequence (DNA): TGCGCCAGCAGACTTGGGACAGGAGAGACCGACGAAGCTTTCTTT.

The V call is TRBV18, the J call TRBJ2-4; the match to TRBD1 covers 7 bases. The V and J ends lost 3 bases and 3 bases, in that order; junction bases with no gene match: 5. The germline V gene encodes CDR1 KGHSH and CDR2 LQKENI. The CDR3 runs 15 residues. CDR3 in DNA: TGTGCCAGCTCACCCACAGGGGCGGGCAAAAACATTCAGTACTTC. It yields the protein CASSPTGAGKNIQYF.

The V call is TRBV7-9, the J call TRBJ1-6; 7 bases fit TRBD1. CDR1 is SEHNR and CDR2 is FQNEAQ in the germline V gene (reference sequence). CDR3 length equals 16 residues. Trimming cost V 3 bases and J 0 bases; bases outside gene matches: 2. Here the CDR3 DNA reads TGTGCCAGCAGCTTGGGACAGAGCTCCTATAATTCACCCCTCCACTTT. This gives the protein CASSLGQSSYNSPLHF.

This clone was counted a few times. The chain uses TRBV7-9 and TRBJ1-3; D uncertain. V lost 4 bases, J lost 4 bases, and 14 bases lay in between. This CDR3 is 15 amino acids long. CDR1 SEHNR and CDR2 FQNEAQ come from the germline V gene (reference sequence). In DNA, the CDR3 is TGTGCCAGCAGCTGGGCCGAGCTCCGGGGAAACACCATATATTTT. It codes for CASSWAELRGNTIYF.

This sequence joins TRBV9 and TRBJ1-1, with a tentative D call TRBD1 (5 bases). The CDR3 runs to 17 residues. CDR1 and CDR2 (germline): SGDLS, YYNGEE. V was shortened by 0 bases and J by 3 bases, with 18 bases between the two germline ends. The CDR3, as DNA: TGTGCCAGCAGCGTAGCGGGCAGGGCTGTTTTGGACACTGAAGCTTTCTTT. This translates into CASSVAGRAVLDTEAFF. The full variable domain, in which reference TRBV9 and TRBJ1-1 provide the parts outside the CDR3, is DSGVTQTPKHLITATGQRVTLRCSPRSGDLSVYWYQQSLDQGLQFLIQYYNGEERAKGNILERFSAQQFPDLHSELNLSSLELGDSALYFCASSVAGRAVLDTEAFFGQGTRLTVV.

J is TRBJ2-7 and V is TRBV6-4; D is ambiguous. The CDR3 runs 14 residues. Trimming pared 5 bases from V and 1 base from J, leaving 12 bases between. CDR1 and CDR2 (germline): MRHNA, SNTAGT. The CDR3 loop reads CASSRDSFSYEQYF. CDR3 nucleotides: TGTGCCAGCAGTCGTGACTCTTTTTCCTACGAGCAGTACTTC.

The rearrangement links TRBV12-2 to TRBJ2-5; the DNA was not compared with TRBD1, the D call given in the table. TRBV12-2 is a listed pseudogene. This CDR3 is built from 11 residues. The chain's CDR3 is CASRFRETQYF. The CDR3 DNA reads TGTGCAAGTCGCTTCAGGGAGACCCAGTACTTC.

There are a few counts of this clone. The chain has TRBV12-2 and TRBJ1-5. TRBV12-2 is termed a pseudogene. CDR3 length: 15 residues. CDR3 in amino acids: CASRSPGPGRQPQHF. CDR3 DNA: TGTGCAAGTCGCTCACCCGGTCCTGGGAGACAGCCCCAGCATTTT.

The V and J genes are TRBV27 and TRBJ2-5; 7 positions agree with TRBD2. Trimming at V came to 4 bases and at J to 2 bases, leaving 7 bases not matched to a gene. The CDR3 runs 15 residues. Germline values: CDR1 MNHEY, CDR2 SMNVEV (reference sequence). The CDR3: CASSSGWGGQETQYF. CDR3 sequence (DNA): TGTGCCAGCAGTTCAGGATGGGGGGGGCAAGAGACCCAGTACTTC.

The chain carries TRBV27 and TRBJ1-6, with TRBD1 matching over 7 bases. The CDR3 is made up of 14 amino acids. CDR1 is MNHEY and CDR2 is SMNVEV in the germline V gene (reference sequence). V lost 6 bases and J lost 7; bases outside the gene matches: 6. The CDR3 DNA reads TGTGCCAGCAGACAGGGGACGGGGAATTCACCCCTCCACTTT. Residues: CASRQGTGNSPLHF.

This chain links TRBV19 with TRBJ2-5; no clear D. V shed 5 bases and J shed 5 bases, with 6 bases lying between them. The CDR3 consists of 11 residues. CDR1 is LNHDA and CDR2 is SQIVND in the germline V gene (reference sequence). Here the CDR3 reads CASSYGETQYF. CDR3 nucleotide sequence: TGTGCCAGTAGTTACGGGGAGACCCAGTACTTC.

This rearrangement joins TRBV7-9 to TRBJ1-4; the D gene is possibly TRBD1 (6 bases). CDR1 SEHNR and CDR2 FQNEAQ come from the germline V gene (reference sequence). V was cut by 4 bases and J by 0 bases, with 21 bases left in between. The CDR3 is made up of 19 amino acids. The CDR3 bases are TGTGCCAGCAGCTGGCAAGGACAGTTGATCTCGACAACTAATGAAAAACTGTTTTTT. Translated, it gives CASSWQGQLISTTNEKLFF.

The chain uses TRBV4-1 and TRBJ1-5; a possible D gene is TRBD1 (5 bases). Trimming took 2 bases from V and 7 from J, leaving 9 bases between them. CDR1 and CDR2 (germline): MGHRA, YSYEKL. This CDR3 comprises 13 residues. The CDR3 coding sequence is TGCGCCAGCAGCCAACCAGGGATCCAGCCCCAGCATTTT. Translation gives CASSQPGIQPQHF.

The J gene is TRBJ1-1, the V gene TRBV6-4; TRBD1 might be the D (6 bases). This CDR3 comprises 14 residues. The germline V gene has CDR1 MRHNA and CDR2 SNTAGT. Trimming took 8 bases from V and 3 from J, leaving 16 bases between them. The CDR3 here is CASGNRVGDTEAFF. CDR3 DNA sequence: TGTGCCAGCGGTAACAGGGTCGGGGACACTGAAGCTTTCTTT.

CDR3 sequence (DNA): TGCAGCGTCCCCGGGACAGGGTCTGCCGGGGAGCTGTTTTTT. Translating it yields CSVPGTGSAGELFF. V and J are TRBV29-1 and TRBJ2-2; 9 nucleotides match TRBD1. Trimming removed 6 bases from V and 6 bases from J; junction bases left unmatched: 8. The CDR3 has 14 residues. Germline V gives CDR1 SQVTM, CDR2 ANQGSEA.

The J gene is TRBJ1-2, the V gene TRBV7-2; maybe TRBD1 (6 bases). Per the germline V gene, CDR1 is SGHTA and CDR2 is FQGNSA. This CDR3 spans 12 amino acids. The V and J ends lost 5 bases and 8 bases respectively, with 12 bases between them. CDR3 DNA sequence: TGTGCCAGCAGCCAGTACAGGGTCGGCTACACCTTC. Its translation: CASSQYRVGYTF.

The CDR3 nucleotides read TGTGCCAGCAGCTTGGGCAGGGGGAACTACGAGCAGTACTTC. This codes for CASSLGRGNYEQYF. The chain uses TRBV7-8 and TRBJ2-7; 7 nucleotides line up with TRBD1. CDR1 and CDR2 (germline): SGHVS, FQNEAQ. This CDR3 has 14 amino acids. Germline trimming cut 3 bases from V and 3 bases from J; bases unmatched to any gene: 5.

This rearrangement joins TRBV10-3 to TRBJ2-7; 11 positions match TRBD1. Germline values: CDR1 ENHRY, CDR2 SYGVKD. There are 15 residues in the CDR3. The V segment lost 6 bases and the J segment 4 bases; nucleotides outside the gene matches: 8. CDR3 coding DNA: TGTGCCATCAGAGCGGGACAGGGGGAGGCATACGAGCAGTACTTC. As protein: CAIRAGQGEAYEQYF.